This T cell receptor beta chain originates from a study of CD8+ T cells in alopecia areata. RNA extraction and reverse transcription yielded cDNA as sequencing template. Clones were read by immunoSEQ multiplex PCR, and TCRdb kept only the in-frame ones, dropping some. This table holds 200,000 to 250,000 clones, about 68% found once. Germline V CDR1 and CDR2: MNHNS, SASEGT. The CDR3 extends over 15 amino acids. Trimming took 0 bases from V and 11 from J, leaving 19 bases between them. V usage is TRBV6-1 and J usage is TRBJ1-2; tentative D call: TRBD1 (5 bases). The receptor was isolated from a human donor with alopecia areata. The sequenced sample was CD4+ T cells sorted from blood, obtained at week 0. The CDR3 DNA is TGTGCCAGCAGTGAAGCCACCCGAGGAGAGGGGAAGTACACCTTC. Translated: CASSEATRGEGKYTF.